This T cell receptor (beta chain) was documented in a study of cytomegalovirus exposure and HLA in healthy donors. Study outcomes and limitations: A later analysis showed HLA-associated TCR beta chains outstripping equally common others in clonal expansion. In a later analysis, most CMV-associated TCR beta chains appeared HLA-restricted. The study dropped some indistinguishable V segments, TRBV6-2 and TRBV6-3 among them. It was likely that a cluster of highly shared sequence variants was a sequencing artifact.

On this clone itself: What it recognizes is unknown.

This PCR relied on a set of 60 Vbeta primers and 13 Jbeta primers. Assay used: immunoSEQ multiplex PCR; TCRdb lists only in-frame clones, some missing. The sample yields about 110,000 clones, around 70% seen once. Germline CDR1 reads SGHKS; CDR2 reads YYEKEE (reference sequence). This CDR3 has 14 residues. The germline V and J ends were trimmed by 4 bases and 0 bases, with 8 bases remaining between them. The sequenced sample consisted of PBMCs. This chain links TRBV5-5 with TRBJ2-1; D is unresolved. The receptor was derived from a man aged 25 to 45 in good health and CMV-seropositive. CDR3 sequence reads: CASSPLGSYNEQFF. As DNA, the CDR3 is TGTGCCAGCAGCCCTCTCGGCTCCTACAATGAGCAGTTCTTC.